A selection of T cell receptor beta chains follows, all from one sample in a study of cytomegalovirus exposure and HLA in healthy donors. TCRdb keeps only in-frame clones here, not all; method: immunoSEQ multiplex PCR. The sample carries some 200,000 clones, more than 65% recorded once. Sequences were obtained from PBMCs. The receptors here all came from a man aged 45-60 years in good health and CMV-seronegative. CDR3s include the opening cysteine and the closing phenylalanine or tryptophan. A D gene is named only where the DNA matches it firmly. Expanded clones get a size class; other rows say once, few or many, or leave the size out.

size: NA
V: TRBV7-9
D: TRBD2
J: TRBJ2-1
CDR3: CASSLGGSPYNEQFF
DNA: TGTGCCAGCAGCTTAGGCGGGAGCCCCTACAATGAGCAGTTCTTC

size: NA
V: TRBV5-4
D: NA
J: TRBJ2-6
CDR3: CASSLGSSGANGLTF
DNA: TGTGCCAGCAGCTTGGGCAGCTCTGGGGCCAACGGCCTGACTTTC

size: NA
V: TRBV5-1
D: NA
J: TRBJ1-1
CDR3: CASSLTGNTEAFF
DNA: TGCGCCAGCAGCTTGACAGGGAACACTGAAGCTTTCTTT

size: NA
V: TRBV28
D: NA
J: TRBJ1-2
CDR3: CASSLRGALGYTF
DNA: TGTGCCAGCAGTTTGCGGGGAGCCTTGGGCTACACCTTC

size: NA
V: TRBV5-1
D: NA
J: TRBJ1-1
CDR3: CASSFTGINTEAFF
DNA: TGCGCCAGCAGCTTTACAGGGATCAACACTGAAGCTTTCTTT

size: NA
V: TRBV7-9
D: TRBD1
J: TRBJ2-1
CDR3: CASSAPGQGFNEQFF
DNA: TGTGCCAGCAGCGCGCCCGGACAGGGGTTCAATGAGCAGTTCTTC

size: NA
V: TRBV7-5
D: NA
J: TRBJ1-2
CDR3: CARSRGTDGYTF
DNA: TGTGCCAGAAGCCGGGGGACAGATGGCTACACCTTC

size: NA
V: TRBV9
D: TRBD1
J: TRBJ1-1
CDR3: CASSTGGHTEAFF
DNA: TGTGCCAGCAGCACAGGGGGCCACACTGAAGCTTTCTTT

size: NA
V: TRBV2
D: NA
J: TRBJ2-6
CDR3: CASREAFSSGANVLTF
DNA: TGTGCCAGCAGGGAAGCCTTTAGCTCTGGGGCCAACGTCCTGACTTTC

size: NA
V: TRBV7-4
D: NA
J: TRBJ2-7
CDR3: CASSCPLKILHPSYEQYF
DNA: TGTGCCAGCAGCTGCCCCCTCAAGATACTTCACCCCTCCTACGAGCAGTACTTC

size: NA
V: TRBV7-9
D: NA
J: TRBJ2-6
CDR3: CASSASGLSSGANVLTF
DNA: TGTGCCAGCAGCGCGTCAGGGTTAAGCTCTGGGGCCAACGTCCTGACTTTC

size: once
V: TRBV2
D: TRBD1
J: TRBJ2-7
CDR3: CASSEALGTGDNEQYF
DNA: TGTGCCAGCAGTGAAGCGCTTGGGACAGGGGACAACGAGCAGTACTTC

size: NA
V: TRBV28
D: TRBD1
J: TRBJ2-5
CDR3: CASSGQNQETQYF
DNA: TGTGCCAGCTCGGGACAGAACCAAGAGACCCAGTACTTC

size: NA
V: TRBV28
D: NA
J: TRBJ1-2
CDR3: CASSVHTDSRYGYTF
DNA: TGTGCCAGCAGTGTTCATACGGACAGCCGCTATGGCTACACCTTC

size: NA
V: TRBV5-1
D: NA
J: TRBJ2-5
CDR3: CASSLVPSRRETQYF
DNA: TGCGCCAGCAGCTTGGTTCCTAGCAGGAGGGAGACCCAGTACTTC

size: NA
V: TRBV6-5
D: NA
J: TRBJ1-4
CDR3: CASKKNPGGHEKLFF
DNA: TGTGCCAGCAAGAAGAACCCGGGGGGGCATGAAAAACTGTTTTTT

size: NA
V: TRBV18
D: NA
J: TRBJ1-1
CDR3: CASSPSQNTEAFF
DNA: TGTGCCAGCTCACCCTCACAGAACACTGAAGCTTTCTTT

size: many
V: TRBV4-1
D: NA
J: TRBJ2-3
CDR3: CASSTSSRETTDTQYF
DNA: TGCGCCAGCAGCACCTCCTCGAGGGAGACGACAGATACGCAGTATTTT

size: NA
V: TRBV14
D: NA
J: TRBJ1-4
CDR3: CASSARAGYESEKLFF
DNA: TGTGCCAGCAGCGCCCGTGCGGGTTACGAATCTGAAAAACTGTTTTTT

size: NA
V: TRBV6-5
D: TRBD1
J: TRBJ1-6
CDR3: CASSRDRGHSPLHF
DNA: TGTGCCAGCAGTCGGGACAGGGGACATTCACCCCTCCACTTT

size: NA
V: TRBV7-6
D: NA
J: TRBJ1-5
CDR3: CASSLVQRIDRFDQPQHF
DNA: TGTGCCAGCAGCTTAGTCCAGCGGATCGACAGGTTCGATCAGCCCCAGCATTTT

size: NA
V: TRBV9
D: TRBD2
J: TRBJ2-7
CDR3: CASSVAPGGSIHEQYF
DNA: TGTGCCAGCAGCGTAGCTCCGGGCGGGAGCATCCACGAGCAGTACTTC

size: NA
V: TRBV7-9
D: NA
J: TRBJ1-2
CDR3: CSSTSLQGPAVYGYTF
DNA: TGTTCCAGCACCTCCCTGCAGGGTCCCGCAGTATATGGCTACACCTTC

size: NA
V: TRBV6-1
D: NA
J: TRBJ2-1
CDR3: CASSELGAVRYNEQFF
DNA: TGTGCCAGCAGTGAACTAGGGGCAGTTCGGTACAATGAGCAGTTCTTC

size: NA
V: TRBV27
D: TRBD1
J: TRBJ1-5
CDR3: CASRSTGFGPQHF
DNA: TGTGCCAGCAGGTCGACAGGGTTCGGACCCCAGCATTTT

size: NA
V: TRBV28
D: NA
J: TRBJ2-2
CDR3: CASNTLNTGELFF
DNA: TGTGCCAGCAACACATTGAACACCGGGGAGCTGTTTTTT

size: once
V: TRBV30
D: TRBD1
J: TRBJ2-1
CDR3: CAWSVPDREIGEQFF
DNA: TGTGCCTGGAGTGTACCCGACAGGGAAATAGGTGAGCAGTTCTTC

size: NA
V: TRBV11-3
D: NA
J: TRBJ1-1
CDR3: CASSYSFGTEAFF
DNA: TGTGCCAGCTCATACTCCTTTGGCACTGAAGCTTTCTTT

size: NA
V: TRBV10-3
D: TRBD2
J: TRBJ2-7
CDR3: CAISGTSGDEQYF
DNA: TGTGCCATCAGTGGGACTAGCGGCGACGAGCAGTACTTC

size: NA
V: TRBV6-1
D: NA
J: TRBJ1-1
CDR3: CASPRRDRTEAFF
DNA: TGTGCCAGCCCTAGGAGGGATAGGACTGAAGCTTTCTTT

size: NA
V: TRBV7-7
D: NA
J: TRBJ1-3
CDR3: CASSLGRPGTGNTIYF
DNA: TGTGCCAGCAGCTTAGGACGCCCGGGGACTGGAAACACCATATATTTT

size: NA
V: TRBV5-1
D: NA
J: TRBJ2-1
CDR3: CASSLVVTVSYNEQFF
DNA: TGCGCCAGCAGCTTGGTAGTAACGGTCTCCTACAATGAGCAGTTCTTC

size: NA
V: TRBV5-6
D: NA
J: TRBJ2-3
CDR3: CASSSSADTQYF
DNA: TGTGCCAGCAGCTCTAGCGCAGATACGCAGTATTTT

size: once
V: TRBV12-2
D: NA
J: TRBJ2-3
CDR3: CASRLEGQLTDTQYF
DNA: TGTGCAAGTCGCTTAGAGGGACAGCTCACAGATACGCAGTATTTT

size: NA
V: TRBV2
D: NA
J: TRBJ1-5
CDR3: CASTQAGPQHF
DNA: TGTGCCAGCACCCAGGCGGGGCCCCAGCATTTT

size: once
V: TRBV7-8
D: TRBD1
J: TRBJ2-1
CDR3: CASSLVVTGGNEQFF
DNA: TGTGCCAGCAGCTTAGTCGTGACAGGGGGAAATGAGCAGTTCTTC

size: NA
V: TRBV28
D: NA
J: TRBJ2-3
CDR3: CASSLSGGSTDTQYF
DNA: TGTGCCAGCAGTTTATCCGGAGGGAGCACAGATACGCAGTATTTT

size: NA
V: TRBV6-1
D: TRBD2
J: TRBJ2-7
CDR3: CASSEPSSGRGPYEQYF
DNA: TGTGCCAGCAGTGAACCGTCTAGCGGCCGGGGACCCTACGAGCAGTACTTC

size: NA
V: TRBV28
D: NA
J: TRBJ2-7
CDR3: CASSLNSGSIYEQYF
DNA: TGTGCCAGCAGTTTAAACAGCGGGTCGATCTACGAGCAGTACTTC

size: NA
V: TRBV15
D: NA
J: TRBJ2-5
CDR3: CATSSIGRGFIVSQYF
DNA: TGTGCCACCAGCAGTATAGGTCGAGGTTTTATAGTGTCCCAGTACTTC